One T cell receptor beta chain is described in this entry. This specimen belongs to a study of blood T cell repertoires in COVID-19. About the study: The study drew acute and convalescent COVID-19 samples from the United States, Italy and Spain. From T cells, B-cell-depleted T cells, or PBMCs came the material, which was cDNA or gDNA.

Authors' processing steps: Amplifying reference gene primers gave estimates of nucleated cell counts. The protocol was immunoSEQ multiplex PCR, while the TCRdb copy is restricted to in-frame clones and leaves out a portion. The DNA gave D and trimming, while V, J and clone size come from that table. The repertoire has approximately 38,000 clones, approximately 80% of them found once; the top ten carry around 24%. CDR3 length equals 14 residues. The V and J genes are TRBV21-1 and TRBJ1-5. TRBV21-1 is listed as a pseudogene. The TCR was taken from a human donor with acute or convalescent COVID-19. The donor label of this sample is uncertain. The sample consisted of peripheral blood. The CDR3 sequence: CASHQDYSNQPQHF. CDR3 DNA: TGTGCCAGTCATCAGGACTATAGCAATCAGCCCCAGCATTTT.